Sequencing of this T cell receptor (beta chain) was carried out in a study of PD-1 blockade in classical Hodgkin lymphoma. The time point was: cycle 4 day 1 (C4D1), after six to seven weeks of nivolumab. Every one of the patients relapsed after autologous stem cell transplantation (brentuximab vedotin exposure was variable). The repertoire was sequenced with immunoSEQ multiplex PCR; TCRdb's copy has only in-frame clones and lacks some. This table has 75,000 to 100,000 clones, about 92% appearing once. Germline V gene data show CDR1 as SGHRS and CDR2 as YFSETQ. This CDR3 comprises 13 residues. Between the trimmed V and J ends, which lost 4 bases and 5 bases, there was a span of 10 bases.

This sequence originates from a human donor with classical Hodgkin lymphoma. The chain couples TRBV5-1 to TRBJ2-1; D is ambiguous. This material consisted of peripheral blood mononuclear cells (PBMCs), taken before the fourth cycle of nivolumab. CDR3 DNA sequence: TGCGCCAGCAGCCTTACCGACGACAATGAGCAGTTCTTC. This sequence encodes CASSLTDDNEQFF.